Below are 18 T cell receptor beta chains sequenced from a single sample in a study of blood T cell repertoires in COVID-19. Assay used: immunoSEQ multiplex PCR; TCRdb lists only in-frame clones, some missing. Of 150,000 to 200,000 clones listed, roughly nine tenths are singletons. The sample comprised peripheral blood. These receptors came from a woman aged 60 to 75 with COVID-19, enrolled during active disease.

This clone was counted once. This chain connects TRBV5-1 to TRBJ2-3; weak D call: TRBD1 (5 bases). CDR1 is SGHRS, CDR2 YFSETQ, per germline. With 4 bases removed from V and 0 bases from J, the gap between germline ends came to 12 bases. The CDR3 is made up of 15 amino acids. CDR3 DNA sequence: TGCGCCAGCAGCCTAGGGGCCCTTAGCACAGATACGCAGTATTTT. It encodes CASSLGALSTDTQYF.

The rearrangement links TRBV27 to TRBJ2-3; 12 bases align to TRBD2. Looked up from germline, CDR1 is MNHEY and CDR2 is SMNVEV (reference sequence). This CDR3 comprises 17 residues. The V segment lost 2 bases and the J segment 3 bases; nucleotides outside the gene matches: 6. The CDR3 DNA follows: TGTGCCAGCAGTTTAAGACTAGCGGGAGTGAGGACAGATACGCAGTATTTT. Translated, it gives CASSLRLAGVRTDTQYF.

The genes are TRBV2 and TRBJ2-7, with D tentatively TRBD1 (5 bases). V lost 6 bases and J 6 bases, leaving 15 bases between the germline ends. There are 13 residues in the CDR3. Germline CDR1 and CDR2: SNHLY and FYNNEI. The CDR3 is CASRLSRDGEQYF. The CDR3 bases are TGTGCCAGCAGATTGAGCAGGGATGGCGAGCAGTACTTC. Full variable domain (missing parts from reference TRBV2 and TRBJ2-7): EPEVTQTPSHQVTQMGQEVILRCVPISNHLYFYWYRQILGQKVEFLVSFYNNEISEKSEIFDDQFSVERPDGSNFTLKIRSTKLEDSAMYFCASRLSRDGEQYFGPGTRLTVT.

The J gene is TRBJ1-2, the V gene TRBV5-1, with 9 bases fitting TRBD1. V shed 4 bases, J shed 6 bases, and the junction held 10 bases outside the gene matches. This CDR3 contains 15 residues. Germline CDR1 SGHRS, CDR2 YFSETQ. The CDR3 here is CASSPEGDRVDGYTF. The CDR3 nucleotides read TGCGCCAGCAGCCCGGAAGGGGACAGGGTCGATGGCTACACCTTC.

Regarding this clone: The same CDR3 can be traced to other DNA sequences in this sample. V and J are TRBV12-3 or TRBV12-4 and TRBJ2-2; the match to TRBD2 covers 8 bases. CDR3 length: 12 amino acids. V was pared by 8 bases and J by 6 bases, with 2 bases of the junction left unmatched. In DNA, the CDR3 is TGTGCCAGCCGGGGGGGCGCCGGGGAGCTGTTTTTT. Translating it yields CASRGGAGELFF.

The CDR3 loop is CASSHKRQGSNQPQHF. Here the CDR3 DNA reads TGTGCCAGCAGCCATAAAAGACAGGGGAGCAATCAGCCCCAGCATTTT. The chain combines TRBV7-3 with TRBJ1-5, with 8 bases identical to TRBD1. In germline, CDR1 is SGHTA, CDR2 FQGTGA. V dropped 5 bases and J dropped 1; count of bases not matched to a gene: 7. The CDR3 consists of 16 residues.

This chain uses TRBV9 with TRBJ1-5, with 11 bases identical to TRBD1. The V segment lost 4 bases and the J segment 2 bases; nucleotides outside the gene matches: 8. Germline-derived CDR1 and CDR2 are SGDLS and YYNGEE. This CDR3 is 17 amino acids long. In DNA form, the CDR3 reads TGTGCCAGCAGCACCGGACAGGGGGCGATGGGCAATCAGCCCCAGCATTTT. As protein: CASSTGQGAMGNQPQHF. Looking up the rest from reference TRBV9 and TRBJ1-5 gives the full variable domain: DSGVTQTPKHLITATGQRVTLRCSPRSGDLSVYWYQQSLDQGLQFLIQYYNGEERAKGNILERFSAQQFPDLHSELNLSSLELGDSALYFCASSTGQGAMGNQPQHFGDGTRLSIL.

The chain uses TRBV7-2 and TRBJ2-7; D remains ambiguous. Trimming took 3 bases from V and 6 from J, leaving 15 bases between them. Germline-derived CDR1 and CDR2 are SGHTA and FQGNSA. The CDR3 sequence is 14 residues long. The CDR3 is CASSLKRATGEQYF. The CDR3 coding sequence is TGTGCCAGCAGCTTGAAACGAGCCACGGGCGAGCAGTACTTC.

This sequence joins TRBV6-6 and TRBJ2-5; 12 bases fit TRBD2. In germline, CDR1 is MNHNY, CDR2 SVGAGI (reference sequence). The junction had 11 bases not matched to a gene; V was cut back by 6 bases and J by 6 bases. CDR3 length: 16 amino acids. As DNA, the CDR3 is TGTGCCAGCAGAAACCCTAGCGGGAGGGCCGAGAAGACCCAGTACTTC. Its protein is CASRNPSGRAEKTQYF.

This clone showed up just a few times. The gene calls are TRBV10-3 and TRBJ2-7, with TRBD1 identical over 8 bases. Germline CDR1 and CDR2: ENHRY and SYGVKD. V shed 6 bases and J 2 bases; nucleotides not matched to a gene: 9. This CDR3 has 15 amino acids. The CDR3 sequence: CAIRNRDRNTYEQYF. In DNA, the CDR3 is TGTGCCATCAGGAATAGGGACAGGAACACCTACGAGCAGTACTTC.

This clone appeared once. The chain combines TRBV11-2 with TRBJ2-5; 8 nucleotides match TRBD1. The CDR3 length is 16 residues. The junction had 5 bases not matched to a gene; V was cut back by 1 base and J by 1 base. The germline V gene has CDR1 SGHAT and CDR2 FQNNGV. The CDR3: CASSLGGQALQETQYF. The CDR3 nucleotides are TGTGCCAGCAGCTTAGGGGGACAGGCCCTCCAAGAGACCCAGTACTTC.

V and J are TRBV29-1 and TRBJ2-7, with 9 bases that match TRBD1. V lost 2 bases to trimming and J lost 7 bases; unmatched junction nucleotides: 6. The CDR3 covers 13 residues. Per germline, CDR1 SQVTM and CDR2 ANQGSEA. CDR3 protein: CSVETDRGWEQYF. DNA of the CDR3: TGCAGCGTTGAAACTGACAGGGGGTGGGAGCAGTACTTC.

The CDR3 loop is CATSRGQGDGYTF. The CDR3 nucleotides are TGTGCCACCAGCAGAGGACAGGGAGACGGCTACACCTTC. The chain couples TRBV15 to TRBJ1-2; the match to TRBD1 covers 7 bases. The CDR3 spans 13 residues. Looked up from germline, CDR1 is LNHNV and CDR2 is YYDKDF (reference sequence). Germline trimming cut 1 base from V and 8 bases from J; bases unmatched to any gene: 4.

This clone was counted once. The chain links TRBV4-2 to TRBJ1-2, with 8 bases fitting TRBD1. Unmatched junction bases numbered 11, after V lost 0 bases and J lost 8 bases. The germline V gene encodes CDR1 LGHNA and CDR2 YNFKEQ. The CDR3 is 16 residues long. The CDR3 region is CASSQDRDRGSRGYTF. The CDR3 nucleotides read TGTGCCAGCAGCCAAGACCGAGACAGGGGATCGCGGGGCTACACCTTC.

The table lists this clone with a few counts. The genes are TRBV4-3 and TRBJ2-7, with 15 nucleotides matching TRBD2. The germline gives CDR1 LGHNA, CDR2 YSLEER. V was pared by 4 bases and J by 7 bases, with 8 bases of the junction left unmatched. This CDR3 is built from 16 residues. The CDR3 reads CASSRQTGTSGGEQYF. CDR3 sequence (DNA): TGCGCCAGCAGCCGACAGACCGGGACTAGCGGGGGGGAGCAGTACTTC.

V is TRBV9 and J is TRBJ2-1; a possible D gene is TRBD2 (6 bases). The V gene's germline CDR1 is SGDLS and CDR2 YYNGEE. Trimming stripped 4 bases from V and 3 bases from J, with 17 bases between. The CDR3 is made up of 16 amino acids. CDR3 amino acids: CASSPRGDSVYNEQFF. CDR3 bases: TGTGCCAGCAGCCCGCGGGGTGATAGCGTCTACAATGAGCAGTTCTTC.

This sequence joins TRBV19 and TRBJ2-5, with TRBD1 as a possible D gene (6 bases). Germline values: CDR1 LNHDA, CDR2 SQIVND (reference sequence). Trimming stripped 1 base from V and 4 bases from J, with 10 bases between. The CDR3 covers 14 residues. The CDR3 reads CASSIARGRETQYF. The CDR3 bases are TGTGCCAGTAGTATAGCAAGGGGGAGAGAGACCCAGTACTTC.

V gene TRBV21-1 combines with J gene TRBJ2-5; whether TRBD1, the table's D call, matches the DNA was not checked. TRBV21-1 corresponds to a pseudogene. The CDR3 loop spans 14 amino acids. In DNA form, the CDR3 reads TGTGCCAGCAGCATCAGGTTCAAGTGGGAGACCCAGTACTTC. Its translation is CASSIRFKWETQYF.